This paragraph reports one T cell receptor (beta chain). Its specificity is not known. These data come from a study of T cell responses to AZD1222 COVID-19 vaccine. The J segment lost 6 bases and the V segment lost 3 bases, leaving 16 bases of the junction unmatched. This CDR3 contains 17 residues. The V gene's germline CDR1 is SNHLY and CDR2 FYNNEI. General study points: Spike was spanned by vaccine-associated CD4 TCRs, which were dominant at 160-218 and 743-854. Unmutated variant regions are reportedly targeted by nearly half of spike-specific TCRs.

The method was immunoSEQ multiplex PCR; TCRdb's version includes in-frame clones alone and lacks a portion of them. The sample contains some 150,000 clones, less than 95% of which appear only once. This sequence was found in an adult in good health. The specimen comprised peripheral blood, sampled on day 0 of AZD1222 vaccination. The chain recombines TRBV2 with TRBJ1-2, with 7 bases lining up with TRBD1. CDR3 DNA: TGTGCCAGCAGTGAGCCCCGGGACAGTACTTCCCTAAATGGCTACACCTTC. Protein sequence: CASSEPRDSTSLNGYTF.